The 7 T cell receptor beta chains below come from one sample, sequenced in a study of shared clonotypes between healthy human individuals. TCRdb's copy holds only in-frame clones and misses some; the assay was immunoSEQ multiplex PCR. The sample includes about 2.3 million clones, 85% to 95% of them seen just once. Sequencing used naive CD4+ T cells from PBMCs. Stated subset: CD45RA+ positively selected. The receptors derive from a man aged 18-30 years in good health. Some clones in this sample may be carry-over from other donors' samples.

V gene TRBV5-1 combines with J gene TRBJ2-2; D gene ambiguous. V gave up 4 bases and J gave up 9 bases, with 22 bases separating them. The germline V gene encodes CDR1 SGHRS and CDR2 YFSETQ. CDR3 length: 16 amino acids. The CDR3 sequence is CASSPLETPAARELFF. The CDR3 DNA sequence: TGCGCCAGCAGCCCCCTAGAAACGCCAGCCGCCCGGGAGCTGTTTTTT.

V and J are TRBV29-1 and TRBJ2-7, with D maybe TRBD1 (5 bases). The CDR3 has 13 amino acids. The germline V gene has CDR1 SQVTM and CDR2 ANQGSEA. The V and J ends lost 6 bases and 6 bases respectively, with 18 bases between them. Here the CDR3 reads CSVQNRNQGEQYF. The CDR3 nucleotides read TGCAGCGTCCAAAACCGGAATCAGGGCGAGCAGTACTTC.

This clone was seen once. The chain's CDR3 is CASSPGQGLVEAFF. In nucleotides, the CDR3 is TGTGCCAGCAGTCCGGGACAGGGGCTGGTGGAAGCTTTCTTT. This sequence joins TRBV28 and TRBJ1-1, with 10 bases aligning to TRBD1. The trim removed 5 bases at V and 8 bases at J, leaving 8 bases unmatched. The CDR3 runs 14 residues. Per germline, CDR1 MDHEN and CDR2 SYDVKM.

CDR3 in DNA: TGTGCCAGTTCAAAACCGGGACTAGCGGGAGGAGGTGACTACGAGCAGTACTTC. Its protein product is CASSKPGLAGGGDYEQYF. The chain joins TRBV28 to TRBJ2-7; TRBD2 agrees at 15 bases. The CDR3 totals 18 residues. The J segment lost 3 bases and the V segment lost 9 bases, leaving 15 bases of the junction unmatched. From germline, CDR1 is MDHEN and CDR2 SYDVKM.

This chain connects TRBV6-1 to TRBJ1-5; 8 nucleotides align to TRBD1. V gave up 7 bases and J gave up 6 bases; unmatched junction bases: 11. CDR1 and CDR2 from the germline V gene are MNHNS and SASEGT. CDR3 length: 15 residues. CDR3 DNA sequence: TGTGCCAGCACTCAATCAGGGGGCGGCGGTCAGCCCCAGCATTTT. Amino acids: CASTQSGGGGQPQHF.

The chain combines TRBV28 with TRBJ1-5; a weak D match, TRBD1 (6 bases). The CDR3 runs to 15 residues. V lost 3 bases and J lost 4, with 13 bases in between. Germline loops: CDR1 MDHEN, CDR2 SYDVKM. CDR3 region: CASSFQSQGNQPQHF. DNA for the CDR3: TGTGCCAGCAGTTTTCAAAGTCAGGGGAATCAGCCCCAGCATTTT. Full variable domain (rest looked up from reference TRBV28 and TRBJ1-5): DVKVTQSSRYLVKRTGEKVFLECVQDMDHENMFWYRQDPGLGLRLIYFSYDVKMKEKGDIPEGYSVSREKKERFSLILESASTNQTSMYLCASSFQSQGNQPQHFGDGTRLSIL.

V gene TRBV2 combines with J gene TRBJ1-1, with TRBD1 matching 10 bases. The CDR3 is 15 amino acids. Trimming removed 5 bases from V and 5 bases from J; junction bases left unmatched: 8. Germline assignment: CDR1 SNHLY and CDR2 FYNNEI. CDR3 loop: CASSWDRGPGTEAFF. CDR3 sequence (DNA): TGTGCCAGCAGTTGGGACAGGGGTCCGGGGACTGAAGCTTTCTTT. Together with reference TRBV2 and TRBJ1-1, the CDR3 gives the full variable domain: EPEVTQTPSHQVTQMGQEVILRCVPISNHLYFYWYRQILGQKVEFLVSFYNNEISEKSEIFDDQFSVERPDGSNFTLKIRSTKLEDSAMYFCASSWDRGPGTEAFFGQGTRLTVV.